Shown below are 10 T cell receptor beta chains from a single sample sequenced in a study of T-cell reconstitution after alpha-beta-depleted transplantation in children. The TCRbeta library incorporated unique molecular identifiers. TCRdb fed the PCR reads into MiXCR, producing one record per CDR3 protein. The table has over 200,000 distinct CDR3 sequences, about a tenth seen once. The sequenced sample was PBMCs, obtained before TCRalphabeta/CD19-depleted stem cell transplant. The receptors here all came from a child less than two years old with acute myeloid leukemia, due to receive a stem cell transplant.

About this clonotype itself: A much larger clone lies a single base off, so this may be a read error. The V gene is TRBV29-1, the J gene TRBJ2-1, with 9 bases matching TRBD2. J lost 8 bases, V lost 5 bases, and 10 bases had no gene match. The CDR3 totals 14 residues. Per the germline V gene, CDR1 is SQVTM and CDR2 is ANQGSEA. CDR3 DNA sequence: TGCAGCGTTCCGGCGAGGACTAGCGCGGATGAGCAGTTCTTC. Its protein product is CSVPARTSADEQFF.

This clonotype was detected many times. This rearrangement joins TRBV20-1 to TRBJ2-5; 12 nucleotides line up with TRBD2. V shed 8 bases, J shed 1 base, and the junction held 2 bases outside the gene matches. Germline CDR1 and CDR2: DFQATT and SNEGSKA (reference sequence). The CDR3 spans 13 residues. CDR3 nucleotide sequence: TGCAGTTTACTAGCGGGAGGCCAAGAGACCCAGTACTTC. This gives the protein CSLLAGGQETQYF.

This clonotype was seen ten or more times. CDR3 DNA: TGCGCCAGCAGCCAGGGACTAGCGGTACCCTGGTACCAAGAGACCCAGTACTTC. This codes for CASSQGLAVPWYQETQYF. This chain links TRBV4-1 with TRBJ2-5; 11 bases match TRBD2. V shed 3 bases, J shed 0 bases, and the junction held 9 bases outside the gene matches. The length of the CDR3 is 18 residues. The germline gives CDR1 MGHRA, CDR2 YSYEKL.

The J gene is TRBJ2-5, the V gene TRBV5-1; D could derive from TRBD1 or TRBD2 (5 bases each). The CDR3 spans 14 residues. CDR1 and CDR2 (germline): SGHRS, YFSETQ. The V and J ends lost 4 bases and 2 bases respectively, with 12 bases between them. CDR3 protein: CASSQGPTQETQYF. CDR3 nucleotides: TGCGCCAGCAGCCAGGGACCGACACAAGAGACCCAGTACTTC.

This clonotype was seen many times. The chain combines TRBV2 with TRBJ2-3; TRBD1 aligns across 10 bases. Trimming cost V 6 bases and J 4 bases; bases outside gene matches: 4. Looked up from germline, CDR1 is SNHLY and CDR2 is FYNNEI. The CDR3 runs 14 residues. CDR3 sequence: CASSADRGPDTQYF. As DNA, the CDR3 is TGTGCCAGCAGCGCCGACAGGGGGCCAGATACGCAGTATTTT.

This clonotype appeared many times. At one of its ends the junction is not consistent with the germline gene, which may arise from a read error. V usage is TRBV20-1 and J usage is TRBJ2-1, with D unresolved. The length of the CDR3 is 11 residues. Germline V gene lookup returns CDR1 DFQATT and CDR2 SNEGSKA (reference sequence). The chain's CDR3 is CSARDVAHSTF. The CDR3 DNA follows: TGCAGTGCTAGAGATGTGGCGCACTCAACCTTC.

V usage is TRBV11-2 and J usage is TRBJ2-7; D remains unclear. The V gene lost 1 base and the J gene lost 4 bases, with 8 bases spanning the gap. The CDR3 length is 13 residues. CDR1 is SGHAT and CDR2 is FQNNGV in the germline V gene. CDR3 sequence: CASSLGGQYEQYF. The CDR3 DNA sequence: TGTGCCAGCAGCTTAGGGGGTCAATACGAGCAGTACTTC.

This clonotype has just a few counts. The rearrangement uses TRBV20-1 and TRBJ2-7; TRBD2 agrees at 7 bases. J gave up 4 bases and V 3 bases, and 9 bases lay outside the gene matches. The CDR3 runs 14 residues. Germline V gene lookup returns CDR1 DFQATT and CDR2 SNEGSKA (reference sequence). CDR3 sequence (DNA): TGCAGTGCTAGGCGGAGCGGGAAGGGGTACGAGCAGTACTTC. Translation: CSARRSGKGYEQYF.

About this clonotype itself: One end of the junction varies from germline; a read error may be responsible. The rearrangement links TRBV9 to TRBJ2-7; 7 bases agree with TRBD2. The CDR3 runs 15 residues. CDR1 is SGDLS and CDR2 is YYNGEE in the germline V gene. In nucleotides, the CDR3 is TGTGCCAACAGCGCCGAAGGACTAGTGGGCTACGAGCAGTACTTC. Protein: CANSAEGLVGYEQYF.

This clonotype has just a few counts. The chain recombines TRBV24-1 with TRBJ2-3, with a possible D match to TRBD2 (6 bases). The V end lost 4 bases, the J end lost 4 bases, and 11 bases lay between the germline ends. Germline values: CDR1 KGHDR, CDR2 SFDVKD. The CDR3 loop spans 14 amino acids. CDR3 bases: TGTGCCACCAGTGACCCTTCGGGAGCAGATACGCAGTATTTT. Translating it yields CATSDPSGADTQYF.